A selection of T cell receptor beta chains follows, all from one sample in a study of blood T cell repertoires in COVID-19. Libraries were prepared by immunoSEQ multiplex PCR; TCRdb keeps only in-frame clonotypes and omits some of them. Here the sample spans about 50,000 clones, 81% being singletons. Sequencing was performed on peripheral blood. These receptors all come from a woman over 75 with COVID-19, enrolled during active disease. Each CDR3 is given with its conserved first and last residue. The order of the fields is J gene, clone size, D gene, V gene, CDR3 protein, CDR3 DNA. A D gene is named only where the DNA matches it firmly. Not every row has a clone size; where given, it reads once, few, many or a size class.

TRBJ1-1 | . | TRBD1 | TRBV3-1/TRBV3-2 | CASSLQGAIMNTEAFF | TGTGCCAGCAGTCTTCAGGGGGCCATCATGAACACTGAAGCTTTCTTT
TRBJ1-5 | . | . | TRBV6-1 | CASSLQGNQPQHF | TGTGCCAGCAGTTTACAGGGAAACCAGCCCCAGCATTTT
TRBJ1-2 | . | . | TRBV30 | CAWTTGLNYGYTF | TGTGCCTGGACTACAGGTTTGAACTATGGCTACACCTTC
TRBJ2-1 | . | . | TRBV7-3 | CASSPMRGREKQFF | TGTGCCAGCAGCCCAATGAGGGGACGGGAGAAGCAGTTCTTC
TRBJ2-1 | . | TRBD2 | TRBV29-1 | CSVPNTSGRRYNEQFF | TGCAGCGTTCCGAATACTAGCGGGAGGAGGTACAATGAGCAGTTCTTC
TRBJ2-7 | . | . | TRBV6-2/TRBV6-3 | CASSAAAFPYSEQYF | TGTGCCAGCAGTGCCGCTGCGTTTCCCTACAGCGAGCAGTACTTC
TRBJ2-1 | . | . | TRBV5-1 | CASSLLTSGEQFF | TGCGCCAGCAGCCTCCTTACGTCGGGTGAGCAGTTCTTC
TRBJ2-1 | . | . | TRBV9 | CASSVGGELPNEQFF | TGTGCCAGCAGCGTCGGAGGGGAGCTCCCTAATGAGCAGTTCTTC
TRBJ2-7 | . | . | TRBV30 | CAWSVGASRGEQYF | TGTGCCTGGAGTGTAGGGGCCAGTCGGGGGGAGCAGTACTTC
TRBJ2-1 | . | TRBD2 | TRBV3-1/TRBV3-2 | CASRDKLGLAGGMGNEQFF | TGTGCCAGCAGGGACAAATTGGGTCTAGCGGGGGGGATGGGAAATGAGCAGTTCTTC
TRBJ2-7 | . | . | TRBV28 | CASKVQERYEQYF | TGTGCCAGCAAGGTCCAGGAAAGGTACGAGCAGTACTTC
TRBJ2-5 | . | . | TRBV21-1 | CASSKDPLAGHQETQYF | TGTGCCAGCAGCAAAGATCCCCTAGCGGGACACCAAGAGACCCAGTACTTC
TRBJ2-7 | once | TRBD1 | TRBV29-1 | CSVEVGQAAYEQYF | TGCAGCGTTGAAGTGGGACAGGCTGCCTACGAGCAGTACTTC
TRBJ2-7 | . | . | TRBV7-9 | CASSHGAYEQYF | TGTGCCAGCAGTCACGGTGCTTACGAGCAGTACTTC
TRBJ1-5 | . | . | TRBV4-1 | CASSQDPGEFQPQHF | TGCGCCAGCAGCCAAGACCCCGGGGAGTTCCAGCCCCAGCATTTT
TRBJ2-7 | . | . | TRBV7-9 | CASSFSGLPSYEQYF | TGTGCCAGCAGCTTCAGCGGGTTACCCTCCTACGAGCAGTACTTC
TRBJ2-7 | . | TRBD1 | TRBV9 | CASSARMTGVYEQYF | TGTGCCAGCAGCGCACGAATGACAGGGGTCTACGAGCAGTACTTC
TRBJ2-1 | . | . | TRBV5-1 | CASSRTTTEQFF | TGCGCCAGCAGCCGGACTACCACTGAGCAGTTCTTC
TRBJ2-1 | . | TRBD2 | TRBV18 | CASSSLIRTSSYNEQFF | TGTGCCAGCTCATCGCTCATCAGGACTAGCTCTTACAATGAGCAGTTCTTC
TRBJ1-2 | . | . | TRBV29-1 | CSVEEGSAGYTF | TGCAGCGTTGAAGAGGGGAGTGCTGGCTACACCTTC
TRBJ2-3 | . | TRBD2 | TRBV9 | CASSVSAGETDTQYF | TGTGCCAGCAGCGTATCGGCGGGAGAAACAGATACGCAGTATTTT
TRBJ1-2 | once | TRBD1 | TRBV5-1 | CASSLGGPGRGRWGYTF | TGCGCCAGCAGCTTGGGGGGACCCGGCAGGGGGCGATGGGGCTACACCTTC
TRBJ2-7 | . | TRBD2 | TRBV29-1 | CSVRTSAEQYF | TGCAGCGTCCGGACTAGCGCCGAGCAGTACTTC
TRBJ1-5 | . | . | TRBV15 | CATSRVTGSSNQPQHF | TGTGCCACCAGCAGAGTAACAGGCTCTAGCAATCAGCCCCAGCATTTT
TRBJ1-2 | . | . | TRBV6-5 | CASSYSVRVNYGYTF | TGTGCCAGCAGTTACTCGGTCAGGGTAAACTATGGCTACACCTTC
TRBJ2-3 | . | TRBD2 | TRBV2 | CASSPGGLAGGADTQYF | TGTGCCAGCAGTCCGGGGGGACTAGCGGGAGGAGCAGATACGCAGTATTTT
TRBJ1-1 | . | . | TRBV5-5 | CATSRGSSEAFF | TGTGCCACTTCGAGGGGGAGCTCTGAAGCTTTCTTT
TRBJ2-1 | . | . | TRBV27 | CASSSLGLYNEQFF | TGTGCCAGCAGTTCACTAGGACTCTACAATGAGCAGTTCTTC
TRBJ1-5 | . | . | TRBV18 | CASSPGGDNQPQHF | TGTGCCAGCTCACCAGGAGGGGACAATCAGCCCCAGCATTTT
TRBJ1-4 | . | . | TRBV5-1 | CASSLGRGNEKLFF | TGCGCCAGCAGCTTGGGACGGGGAAATGAAAAACTGTTTTTT
TRBJ1-5 | . | TRBD1 | TRBV3-1/TRBV3-2 | CASSQGVTGALEPQHF | TGTGCCAGCAGCCAAGGGGTCACAGGGGCCCTGGAGCCCCAGCATTTT
TRBJ2-5 | . | TRBD2 | TRBV5-1 | CASSLFGGGSQETQYF | TGCGCCAGCAGCTTGTTCGGGGGGGGTTCGCAAGAGACCCAGTACTTC
TRBJ2-3 | . | . | TRBV9 | CASSEQSDTQYF | TGTGCCAGCAGCGAACAATCAGATACGCAGTATTTT
TRBJ1-5 | . | . | TRBV28 | CASIPQWGLTSNQPQHF | TGTGCCAGCATTCCCCAGTGGGGACTGACTAGCAATCAGCCCCAGCATTTT
TRBJ2-3 | . | TRBD2 | TRBV24-1 | CATSAGGGDTQYF | TGTGCCACCAGTGCGGGGGGTGGCGATACGCAGTATTTT
TRBJ1-1 | few | . | TRBV6-2/TRBV6-3 | CASSSRGAGNTEAFF | TGTGCCAGCAGTTCCCGGGGAGCGGGGAACACTGAAGCTTTCTTT
TRBJ2-7 | . | . | TRBV6-6 | CASSSLRTASYEQYF | TGTGCCAGCAGCTCACTTAGGACAGCCTCCTACGAGCAGTACTTC
TRBJ2-2 | few | . | TRBV19 | CASSINGAVTGELFF | TGTGCCAGTAGTATTAATGGGGCGGTCACCGGGGAGCTGTTTTTT
TRBJ1-1 | . | . | TRBV5-1 | CASRYTMVNTEAFF | TGCGCCAGCAGGTACACAATGGTGAACACTGAAGCTTTCTTT
TRBJ1-1 | . | . | TRBV7-9 | CASSLVANTEAFF | TGTGCCAGCAGCTTAGTAGCGAACACTGAAGCTTTCTTT
TRBJ1-1 | . | . | TRBV19 | CASSLTVNTEAFF | TGTGCCAGTAGTCTGACAGTAAACACTGAAGCTTTCTTT
TRBJ2-1 | few | TRBD1 | TRBV7-2 | CASRTGWLANEQFF | TGTGCCAGCAGGACAGGGTGGTTGGCCAATGAGCAGTTCTTC
TRBJ1-1 | . | . | TRBV27 | CASSPLVQKNTEAFF | TGTGCCAGCAGCCCCTTGGTACAGAAGAACACTGAAGCTTTCTTT
TRBJ2-7 | . | . | TRBV19 | CASSRTETYEQYF | TGTGCCAGTAGTAGGACAGAAACCTACGAGCAGTACTTC
TRBJ1-2 | . | . | TRBV18 | CASSIDRSYGYTF | TGTGCCAGCTCAATCGACAGGAGCTATGGCTACACCTTC
TRBJ1-2 | . | . | TRBV7-2 | CASSLGAVLSRGYGYTF | TGTGCCAGCAGCTTAGGGGCAGTTCTCAGCCGGGGGTATGGCTACACCTTC
TRBJ1-1 | . | . | TRBV5-1 | CASSLTGTNTEAFF | TGCGCCAGCAGCTTGACAGGGACGAACACTGAAGCTTTCTTT
TRBJ2-7 | . | TRBD2 | TRBV5-1 | CASSLGPGGLSSYEQYF | TGCGCCAGCAGCTTGGGTCCGGGAGGCTTAAGCTCCTACGAGCAGTACTTC
TRBJ2-5 | . | TRBD2 | TRBV24-1 | CATSGTSGIQETQYF | TGTGCCACCAGTGGTACTAGCGGGATCCAAGAGACCCAGTACTTC
TRBJ1-1 | . | . | TRBV5-1 | CASSGTYGGAFF | TGCGCCAGCTCCGGGACTTATGGGGGAGCTTTCTTT
TRBJ1-5 | . | . | TRBV7-9 | CASSSFTTARHQPQHF | TGTGCCAGCAGCTCATTTACGACAGCAAGGCATCAGCCCCAGCATTTT
TRBJ1-2 | . | . | TRBV9 | CASSVDSDSNYGYTF | TGTGCCAGCAGCGTTGATTCAGACTCAAACTATGGCTACACCTTC
TRBJ2-5 | . | . | TRBV14 | CASSQDPPGLRETQYF | TGTGCCAGCAGCCAAGATCCCCCGGGACTCCGAGAGACCCAGTACTTC
TRBJ2-1 | . | . | TRBV4-2 | CASSQDKTGDYNEQFF | TGTGCCAGCAGCCAAGATAAGACGGGGGACTACAATGAGCAGTTCTTC
TRBJ1-3 | once | . | TRBV6-1 | CASSESGLNTIPGNTIYF | TGTGCCAGCAGTGAAAGCGGCCTTAATACGATCCCTGGAAACACCATATATTTT
TRBJ2-3 | . | . | TRBV27 | CASRWLSTDTQYF | TGTGCCAGCAGATGGCTCTCGACAGATACGCAGTATTTT
TRBJ2-6 | . | . | TRBV7-9 | CASSFQVLTF | TGTGCCAGCAGCTTCCAAGTCCTGACTTTC
TRBJ1-1 | . | . | TRBV5-4 | CASTGAQGSNTEAFF | TGTGCCAGCACCGGCGCCCAGGGGTCGAACACTGAAGCTTTCTTT
TRBJ2-7 | . | TRBD1 | TRBV4-1 | CASSQGRDRVYEQYF | TGCGCCAGCAGCCAAGGCCGGGACAGGGTGTACGAGCAGTACTTC